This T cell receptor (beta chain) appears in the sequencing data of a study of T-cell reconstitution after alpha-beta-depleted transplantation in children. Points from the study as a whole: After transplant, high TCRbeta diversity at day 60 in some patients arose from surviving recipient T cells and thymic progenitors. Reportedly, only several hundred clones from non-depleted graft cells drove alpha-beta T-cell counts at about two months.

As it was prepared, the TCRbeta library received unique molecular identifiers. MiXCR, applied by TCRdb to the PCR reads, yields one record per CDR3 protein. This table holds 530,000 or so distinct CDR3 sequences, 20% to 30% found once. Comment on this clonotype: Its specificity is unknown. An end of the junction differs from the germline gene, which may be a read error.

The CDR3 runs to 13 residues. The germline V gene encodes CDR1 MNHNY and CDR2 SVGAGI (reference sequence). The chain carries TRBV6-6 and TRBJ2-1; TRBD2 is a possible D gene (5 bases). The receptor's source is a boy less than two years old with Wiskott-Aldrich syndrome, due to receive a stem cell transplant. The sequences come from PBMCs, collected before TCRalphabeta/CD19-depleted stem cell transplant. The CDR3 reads CASRPLETSLYLF. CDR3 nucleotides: TGTGCCAGTCGGCCCCTAGAAACTAGTTTATATCTCTTC.